This TCR beta chain was recovered during a study of cytomegalovirus exposure and HLA in healthy donors. The PCR used 60 Vbeta and 13 Jbeta primers. Libraries were prepared by immunoSEQ multiplex PCR; TCRdb keeps only in-frame clonotypes and omits some of them. The repertoire holds 120,000 to 150,000 clones, with about 80% as singletons. Regarding the study as a whole: A missense variant in DCLRE1C was later tied to TCR beta V- and J-gene trimming. According to the study, around 160 TCR beta chains were cytomegalovirus-associated.

In the case of this clone: What it recognizes is unknown.

The sequence was collected from a male donor in good health and CMV-seronegative. The sequenced sample was PBMCs.

Here the CDR3 DNA reads TGTGCCAGTAGTATAGGAGGCGAGCAGTACTTC. Its translation: CASSIGGEQYF. This chain joins TRBV19 and TRBJ2-7; D ambiguous. Germline lookup yields CDR1 LNHDA and CDR2 SQIVND (reference sequence). There are 11 residues in the CDR3. The ends were cut back, 1 base at V and 6 bases at J, with 4 bases in the middle.